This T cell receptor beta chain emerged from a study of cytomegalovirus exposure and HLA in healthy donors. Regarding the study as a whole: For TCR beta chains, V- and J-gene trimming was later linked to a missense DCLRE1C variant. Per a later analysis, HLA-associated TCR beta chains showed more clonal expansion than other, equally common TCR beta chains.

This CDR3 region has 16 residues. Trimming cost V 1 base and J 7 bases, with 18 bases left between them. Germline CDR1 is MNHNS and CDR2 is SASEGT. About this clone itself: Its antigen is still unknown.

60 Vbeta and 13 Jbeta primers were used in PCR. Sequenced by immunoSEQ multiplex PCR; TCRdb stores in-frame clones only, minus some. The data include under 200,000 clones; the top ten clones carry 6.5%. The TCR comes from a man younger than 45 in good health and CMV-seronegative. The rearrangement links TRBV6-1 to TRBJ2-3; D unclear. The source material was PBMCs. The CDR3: CASSEGSPPLFYTQYF. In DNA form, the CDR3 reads TGTGCCAGCAGTGAAGGTAGTCCCCCTCTGTTTTATACGCAGTATTTT.